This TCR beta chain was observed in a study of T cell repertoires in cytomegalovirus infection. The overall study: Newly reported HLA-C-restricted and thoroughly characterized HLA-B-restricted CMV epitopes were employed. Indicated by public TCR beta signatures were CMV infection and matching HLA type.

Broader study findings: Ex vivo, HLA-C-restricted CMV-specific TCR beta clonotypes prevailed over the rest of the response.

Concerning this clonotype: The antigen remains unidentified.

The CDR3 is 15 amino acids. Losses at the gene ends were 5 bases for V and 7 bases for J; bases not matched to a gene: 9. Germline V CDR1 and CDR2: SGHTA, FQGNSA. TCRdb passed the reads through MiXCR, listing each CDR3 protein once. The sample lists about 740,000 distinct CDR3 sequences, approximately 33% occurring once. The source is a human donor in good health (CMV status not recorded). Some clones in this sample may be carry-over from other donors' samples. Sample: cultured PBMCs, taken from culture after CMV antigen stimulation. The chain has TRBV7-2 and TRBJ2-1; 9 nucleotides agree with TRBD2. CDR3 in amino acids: CASSRLRGGENEQFF. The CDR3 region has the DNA TGTGCCAGCAGCAGACTGCGGGGGGGCGAGAATGAGCAGTTCTTC.